One and the same sample provided the 23 T cell receptor beta chains below, sequenced in a study of shared clonotypes between healthy human individuals. TCRdb keeps only in-frame clones here, not all; method: immunoSEQ multiplex PCR. The sample has under 850,000 clones, roughly two thirds seen once. Material for sequencing was memory CD4+ T cells sorted from blood. Subset in this sample: CD45RA-negative fraction. These receptors were collected from a woman between 25 and 40 years old in good health.

This clone turned up a few times. The J gene is TRBJ2-5, the V gene TRBV5-1; no clear D. This CDR3 contains 14 residues. V shed 0 bases and J shed 1 base, with 7 bases lying between them. From germline, CDR1 is SGHRS and CDR2 YFSETQ. DNA of the CDR3: TGCGCCAGCAGCTTGGTGGGTTTCCAAGAGACCCAGTACTTC. Residues: CASSLVGFQETQYF. The full variable domain, in which reference TRBV5-1 and TRBJ2-5 provide the parts outside the CDR3, is KAGVTQTPRYLIKTRGQQVTLSCSPISGHRSVSWYQQTPGQGLQFLFEYFSETQRNKGNFPGRFSGRQFSNSRSEMNVSTLELGDSALYLCASSLVGFQETQYFGPGTRLLVL.

This chain uses TRBV10-2 with TRBJ2-3; TRBD2 might be the D (5 bases). CDR1 is WSHSY and CDR2 is SAAADI in the germline V gene. V was pared by 0 bases and J by 2 bases, with 12 bases between. The CDR3 has 16 amino acids. CDR3 loop: CASSESLREYTDTQYF. The CDR3 DNA follows: TGCGCCAGCAGTGAGTCGTTACGGGAATACACAGATACGCAGTATTTT.

This sequence joins TRBV28 and TRBJ1-1; D is perhaps TRBD1 (5 bases). The CDR3 spans 12 residues. Germline V gene lookup returns CDR1 MDHEN and CDR2 SYDVKM. Between the trimmed V and J ends, which lost 7 bases and 6 bases, there was a span of 12 bases. The CDR3 nucleotides read TGTGCCAGCACGACAGCCGGCGCTGAAGCTTTCTTT. Translated, it gives CASTTAGAEAFF.

CDR3 DNA sequence: TGCAGCTCCCGAAGGCGGGAAGGAGGGGAGCTGTTTTTT. This sequence encodes CSSRRREGGELFF. The chain employs TRBV29-1 and TRBJ2-2, with TRBD2 as a possible D gene (6 bases). Germline-derived CDR1 and CDR2 are SQVTM and ANQGSEA. This CDR3 is built from 13 residues. V lost 8 bases and J lost 8, with 18 bases in between.

The CDR3 nucleotides are TGTGCCAGCAGGGCCGGGAGGACAAGCGGTACCGGGGAGCTGTTTTTT. This gives the protein CASRAGRTSGTGELFF. This rearrangement joins TRBV7-8 to TRBJ2-2; 7 bases are shared with TRBD2. Germline trimming cut 6 bases from V and 5 bases from J; bases unmatched to any gene: 12. CDR3 length equals 16 residues. Germline lookup yields CDR1 SGHVS and CDR2 FQNEAQ. The complete variable domain, with remaining parts taken from reference TRBV7-8 and TRBJ2-2, reads GAGVSQSPRYKVAKRGQDVALRCDPISGHVSLFWYQQALGQGPEFLTYFQNEAQLDKSGLPSDRFFAERPEGSVSTLKIQRTQQEDSAVYLCASRAGRTSGTGELFFGEGSRLTVL.

The V and J genes are TRBV29-1 and TRBJ1-1; D is ambiguous. This CDR3 has 11 amino acids. Trimming took off 7 bases at V and 5 bases at J, with 11 bases between the two ends. Germline V CDR1 and CDR2: SQVTM, ANQGSEA. The CDR3 DNA is TGCAGCGCCGGACTTAGGACTGAAGCTTTCTTT. Its translation is CSAGLRTEAFF.

The gene calls are TRBV6-5 and TRBJ1-4; D gene unclear. Trimming removed 0 bases at V and 4 bases at J, with 9 bases between. The V gene's germline CDR1 is MNHEY and CDR2 SVGAGI. The CDR3 runs 15 residues. CDR3 DNA: TGTGCCAGCAGTTACTCGACCGCGGGTAATGAAAAACTGTTTTTT. Encoded protein: CASSYSTAGNEKLFF.

The chain carries TRBV29-1 and TRBJ2-7; no clear D gene. CDR3 length: 12 amino acids. Trimming took off 7 bases at V and 0 bases at J, with 10 bases between the two ends. CDR1 is SQVTM and CDR2 is ANQGSEA in the germline V gene. CDR3 sequence reads: CSALSHSYEQYF. The CDR3 bases are TGCAGCGCGCTCTCGCACTCCTACGAGCAGTACTTC.

The chain uses TRBV18 and TRBJ2-1; possibly TRBD2 for D (6 bases). Germline CDR1 reads KGHSH; CDR2 reads LQKENI. V lost 3 bases and J 5 bases, leaving 26 bases between the germline ends. The CDR3 contains 19 residues. CDR3 amino acids: CASSPDLLSLARENNEQFF. The DNA for the CDR3 is TGTGCCAGCTCACCCGATTTGCTTTCTTTAGCTCGGGAGAACAATGAGCAGTTCTTC.

V gene TRBV28 combines with J gene TRBJ2-5; D possibly matches TRBD1 or TRBD2 (5 bases each). Trimming shortened V by 3 bases and J by 1 base, and 12 bases separated the two germline ends. CDR1 is MDHEN and CDR2 is SYDVKM in the germline V gene. The CDR3 extends over 15 amino acids. The CDR3 is CASSFSGAGQETQYF. The CDR3 DNA is TGTGCCAGCAGTTTTAGTGGGGCGGGCCAAGAGACCCAGTACTTC.

The chain recombines TRBV19 with TRBJ1-5; D possibly corresponds to TRBD1 (6 bases). The germline gives CDR1 LNHDA, CDR2 SQIVND (reference sequence). The CDR3 has 14 residues. V lost 2 bases and J 5 bases, leaving 10 bases between the germline ends. The DNA for the CDR3 is TGTGCCAGTAGTATATCGGGGGCAGATCAGCCCCAGCATTTT. Translated: CASSISGADQPQHF.

This rearrangement joins TRBV28 to TRBJ2-2; TRBD1 agrees at 8 bases. Unmatched junction bases numbered 3, after V lost 6 bases and J lost 9 bases. The germline CDR1 and CDR2 sequences are MDHEN and SYDVKM. The CDR3 loop spans 12 amino acids. The chain's CDR3 is CASSAGGRELFF. CDR3 bases: TGTGCCAGCAGCGCAGGGGGCCGGGAGCTGTTTTTT. Looking up the rest from reference TRBV28 and TRBJ2-2 gives the full variable domain: DVKVTQSSRYLVKRTGEKVFLECVQDMDHENMFWYRQDPGLGLRLIYFSYDVKMKEKGDIPEGYSVSREKKERFSLILESASTNQTSMYLCASSAGGRELFFGEGSRLTVL.

The chain uses TRBV27 and TRBJ2-1; 7 bases agree with TRBD1. The CDR3 totals 15 residues. Per germline, CDR1 MNHEY and CDR2 SMNVEV (reference sequence). The ends lost 4 bases at V and 7 bases at J; junction bases unmatched: 10. The CDR3: CASSSGQEVRNEQFF. In nucleotides, the CDR3 is TGTGCCAGCAGTTCAGGACAGGAGGTCCGAAATGAGCAGTTCTTC.

Points on this clone: The sample has other DNA sequences that encode this CDR3 too. The chain links TRBV6-5 to TRBJ1-1, with D tentatively TRBD1 (5 bases). Germline CDR1 and CDR2: MNHEY and SVGAGI. The CDR3 runs 12 residues. The V and J ends lost 6 bases and 4 bases respectively, with 9 bases between them. For the CDR3, the DNA is TGTGCCAGCAGCCGCGGGGGCACTGAAGCTTTCTTT. Translating it yields CASSRGGTEAFF.

CDR3 DNA sequence: TGTGCCAGCAGTTTCCAGAGGAGAACTGAAGCTTTCTTT. This sequence encodes CASSFQRRTEAFF. The chain joins TRBV27 to TRBJ1-1; D is unclear. CDR1 is MNHEY and CDR2 is SMNVEV in the germline V gene (reference sequence). Trimming cost V 3 bases and J 5 bases, with 10 bases left between them. CDR3 size: 13 residues.

The chain uses TRBV5-1 and TRBJ1-2, with 8 bases aligning to TRBD1. V gave up 4 bases and J gave up 8 bases; unmatched junction bases: 7. This CDR3 region has 13 residues. Germline V gives CDR1 SGHRS, CDR2 YFSETQ. CDR3 DNA: TGCGCCAGCAGCGGAGGACAGGGCGGAGGCTACACCTTC. Translation: CASSGGQGGGYTF.

The V and J genes are TRBV6-4 and TRBJ1-1; TRBD1 might be the D (5 bases). The CDR3 spans 13 residues. The V gene's germline CDR1 is MRHNA and CDR2 SNTAGT. Trimming took 8 bases from V and 5 from J, leaving 15 bases between them. The CDR3 loop is CASVRDGGTEAFF. As DNA, the CDR3 is TGTGCCAGCGTCCGGGATGGGGGTACTGAAGCTTTCTTT.

The chain combines TRBV28 with TRBJ1-1, with D hard to call. Looked up from germline, CDR1 is MDHEN and CDR2 is SYDVKM. The germline V and J ends were trimmed by 6 bases and 2 bases, with 13 bases remaining between them. The CDR3 length is 14 residues. The CDR3: CASSLTTHNTEAFF. The CDR3 DNA is TGTGCCAGCAGCCTAACCACCCATAACACTGAAGCTTTCTTT.

The V call is TRBV5-5, the J call TRBJ1-4; D unclear. From germline, CDR1 is SGHKS and CDR2 YYEKEE (reference sequence). Trimming stripped 1 base from V and 0 bases from J, with 7 bases between. CDR3 length: 15 amino acids. The CDR3 DNA sequence: TGTGCCAGCAGCTTGATCCCCCCAACTAATGAAAAACTGTTTTTT. This encodes CASSLIPPTNEKLFF. The complete variable domain, with remaining parts taken from reference TRBV5-5 and TRBJ1-4, reads DAGVTQSPTHLIKTRGQQVTLRCSPISGHKSVSWYQQVLGQGPQFIFQYYEKEERGRGNFPDRFSARQFPNYSSELNVNALLLGDSALYLCASSLIPPTNEKLFFGSGTQLSVL.

J is TRBJ2-7 and V is TRBV6-1; 9 nucleotides align to TRBD2. V shed 1 base, J shed 9 bases, and the junction held 7 bases outside the gene matches. Germline values: CDR1 MNHNS, CDR2 SASEGT. This CDR3 contains 14 residues. The CDR3 sequence: CASSEVGSGSPQYF. The CDR3 DNA reads TGTGCCAGCAGTGAAGTAGGTAGCGGGAGCCCGCAGTACTTC.

The chain couples TRBV30 to TRBJ2-1; 7 nucleotides align to TRBD2. The CDR3 totals 12 residues. Germline assignment: CDR1 GTSNPN and CDR2 SVGIG (reference sequence). The J segment lost 6 bases and the V segment lost 8 bases, leaving 7 bases of the junction unmatched. CDR3 nucleotide sequence: TGTGCCATGGGGGGGAGCGGCAATGAGCAGTTCTTC. Its protein is CAMGGSGNEQFF.

This rearrangement joins TRBV7-9 to TRBJ1-1, with unresolved D. The CDR3 has 15 residues. Germline V gives CDR1 SEHNR, CDR2 FQNEAQ (reference sequence). Trimming removed 0 bases from V and 1 base from J, with 9 bases in between. CDR3: CASSLAFRTNTEAFF. In nucleotides, the CDR3 is TGTGCCAGCAGCTTAGCGTTTAGGACGAACACTGAAGCTTTCTTT.

The chain combines TRBV6-5 with TRBJ1-2; D is unresolved. CDR1 and CDR2 from the germline V gene are MNHEY and SVGAGI. V shed 4 bases and J shed 3 bases, with 18 bases lying between them. The CDR3 is 16 residues long. CDR3: CASSSSANGRYYGYTF. For the CDR3, the DNA is TGTGCCAGCAGTTCTTCAGCGAACGGGAGGTACTATGGCTACACCTTC.